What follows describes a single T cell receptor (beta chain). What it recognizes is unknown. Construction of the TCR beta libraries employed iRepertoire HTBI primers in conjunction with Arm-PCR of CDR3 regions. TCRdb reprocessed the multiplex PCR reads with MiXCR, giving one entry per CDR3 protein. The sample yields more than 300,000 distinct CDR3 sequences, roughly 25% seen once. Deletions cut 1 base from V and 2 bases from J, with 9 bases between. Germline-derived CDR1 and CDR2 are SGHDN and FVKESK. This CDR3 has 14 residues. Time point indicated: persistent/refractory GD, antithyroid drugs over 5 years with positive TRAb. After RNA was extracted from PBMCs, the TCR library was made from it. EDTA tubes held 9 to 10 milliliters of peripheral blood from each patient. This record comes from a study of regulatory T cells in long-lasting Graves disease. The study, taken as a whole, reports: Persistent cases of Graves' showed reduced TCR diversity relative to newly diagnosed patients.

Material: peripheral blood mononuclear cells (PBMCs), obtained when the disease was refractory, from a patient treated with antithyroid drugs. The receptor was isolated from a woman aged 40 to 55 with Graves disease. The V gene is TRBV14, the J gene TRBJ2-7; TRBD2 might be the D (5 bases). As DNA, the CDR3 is TGTGCCAGCAGCCAAGTCATGAGGGCCTACGAGCAGTACTTC. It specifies CASSQVMRAYEQYF.